These 8 T cell receptor beta chains share one sample of origin, sequenced in a study of Graves' ophthalmopathy and Graves' hyperthyroidism. Scientists amplified the TCR beta CDR3 regions from RNA transcripts. HTBI-primed RT-PCR formed the first round, and a multiplex PCR formed the second. TCRdb reanalysed the multiplex PCR reads using MiXCR and keeps one entry per CDR3 protein. The sample comprises about 740,000 distinct CDR3 sequences, around 40% of which are singletons, and 44% rests with the top ten. Sequencing input: peripheral blood. These receptors originate from an adult man with Graves' ophthalmopathy.

This chain uses TRBV25-1 with TRBJ1-6; 8 nucleotides line up with TRBD1. CDR3 length equals 14 residues. Germline V gene lookup returns CDR1 MGHDK and CDR2 SYGVNS. Losses at the gene ends were 3 bases for V and 14 bases for J; bases not matched to a gene: 9. As DNA, the CDR3 is TGTGCCAGCAGTGAGGGACAGGACAATTCGGCCCTCCACTTT. Translating it yields CASSEGQDNSALHF.

The chain has TRBV27 and TRBJ1-2; TRBD1 agrees at 9 bases. V shed 5 bases, J shed 0 bases, and the junction held 10 bases outside the gene matches. Germline CDR1 MNHEY, CDR2 SMNVEV (reference sequence). The length of the CDR3 is 17 residues. CDR3 sequence: CASSPYPQGAPNYGYTF. The CDR3 DNA reads as TGTGCCAGCAGTCCATACCCACAGGGGGCGCCTAACTATGGCTACACCTTC.

Of note for this clonotype: A much larger clone lies one base from this, so it may be a read error. The rearrangement uses TRBV5-4 and TRBJ2-7; 7 bases are shared with TRBD1. The CDR3 loop spans 13 amino acids. Looked up from germline, CDR1 is SGHNT and CDR2 is YYREEE (reference sequence). Written as DNA, the CDR3 is TGTGTCAGCCGTCACACAGGGGCCTACGAGCAGTACTTC. Protein product: CVSRHTGAYEQYF.

Comments on this clonotype: One end of the junction does not line up with germline, which may come from a read error. The rearrangement uses TRBV20-1 and TRBJ1-1; no reliable D call. The V gene's germline CDR1 is DFQATT and CDR2 SNEGSKA (reference sequence). This CDR3 is built from 12 residues. Here the CDR3 DNA reads TGCAGTGCTAGTGAGGGATACACTAAAGCTTTCTTT. The encoded protein is CSASEGYTKAFF.

On this clonotype itself: Germline is not matched at one junction end, which may reflect a read error. This sequence joins TRBV24-1 and TRBJ1-2, with 7 bases that match TRBD1. Looked up from germline, CDR1 is KGHDR and CDR2 is SFDVKD. The CDR3 runs 15 residues. CDR3 protein: CASSPYRGPQDGYTF. CDR3 coding DNA: TGTGCCAGCAGTCCGTACAGGGGACCTCAGGATGGCTACACCTTC.

Concerning this clonotype itself: This may be a read error: a much more frequent sequence differs by one nucleotide. The V and J genes are TRBV12-3 or TRBV12-4 and TRBJ1-2; TRBD1 might be the D (5 bases). The CDR3 covers 14 residues. V lost 3 bases to trimming and J lost 4 bases, with 12 bases between them. The CDR3 spells CASSFGQGTYGYTF. The CDR3, as DNA: TGTGCCAGCAGTTTCGGGCAGGGTACCTATGGCTACACCTTC.

V usage is TRBV7-9 and J usage is TRBJ2-5; D is perhaps TRBD1 (5 bases). V was clipped by 4 bases and J by 4 bases, with 16 bases between them. This CDR3 contains 15 residues. Per germline, CDR1 SEHNR and CDR2 FQNEAQ (reference sequence). CDR3 sequence (DNA): TGTGCCAGCAGCTACCCAGGGCCAGCTAGAGAGACCCAGTACTTC. Amino acids: CASSYPGPARETQYF.

In this sample, this clonotype turned up many times. This chain connects TRBV3-1 to TRBJ1-4; D may be TRBD1 (5 bases). CDR3 size: 12 residues. Germline CDR1 reads LGHDT; CDR2 reads YNNKEL (reference sequence). V gave up 2 bases and J gave up 9 bases, with 7 bases separating them. CDR3 in DNA: TGTGCCAGCAGCCAATGGGGCCAAAAACTGTTTTTT. This translates into CASSQWGQKLFF.